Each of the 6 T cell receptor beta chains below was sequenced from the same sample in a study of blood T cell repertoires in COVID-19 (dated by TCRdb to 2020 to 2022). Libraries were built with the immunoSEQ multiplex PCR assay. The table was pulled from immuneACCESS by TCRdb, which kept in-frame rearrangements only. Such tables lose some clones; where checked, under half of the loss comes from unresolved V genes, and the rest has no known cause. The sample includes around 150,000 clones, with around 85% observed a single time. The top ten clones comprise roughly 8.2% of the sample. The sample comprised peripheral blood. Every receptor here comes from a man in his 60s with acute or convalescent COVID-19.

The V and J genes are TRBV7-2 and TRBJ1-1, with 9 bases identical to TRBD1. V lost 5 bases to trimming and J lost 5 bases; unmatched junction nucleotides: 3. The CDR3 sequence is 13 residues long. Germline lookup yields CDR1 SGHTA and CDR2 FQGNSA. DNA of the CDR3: TGTGCCAGCAGCGGGGACAGGGTGACTGAAGCTTTCTTT. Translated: CASSGDRVTEAFF.

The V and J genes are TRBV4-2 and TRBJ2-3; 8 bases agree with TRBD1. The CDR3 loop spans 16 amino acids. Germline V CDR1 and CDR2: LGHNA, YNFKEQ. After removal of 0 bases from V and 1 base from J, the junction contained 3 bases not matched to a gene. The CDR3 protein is CASSQEPDRGTDTQYF. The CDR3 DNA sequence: TGTGCCAGCAGCCAAGAACCGGACAGGGGCACAGATACGCAGTATTTT.

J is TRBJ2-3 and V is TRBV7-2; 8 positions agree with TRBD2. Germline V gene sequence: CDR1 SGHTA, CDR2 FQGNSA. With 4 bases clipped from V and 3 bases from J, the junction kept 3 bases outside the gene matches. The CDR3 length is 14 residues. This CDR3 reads CASSYSGRTDTQYF. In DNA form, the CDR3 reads TGTGCCAGCAGCTACAGCGGGAGAACAGATACGCAGTATTTT.

CDR3 nucleotides: TGTGCCAGCAGCCAAGTTCGGGGAGTCGGCACAGATACGCAGTATTTT. The encoded protein is CASSQVRGVGTDTQYF. This chain connects TRBV3-1 (or the pseudogene TRBV3-2) to TRBJ2-3; perhaps TRBD2 as D (5 bases). The CDR3 runs 16 residues. Per germline, CDR1 LGHDT and CDR2 YNNKEL (reference sequence). The germline V and J ends were trimmed by 1 base and 1 base, with 12 bases remaining between them.

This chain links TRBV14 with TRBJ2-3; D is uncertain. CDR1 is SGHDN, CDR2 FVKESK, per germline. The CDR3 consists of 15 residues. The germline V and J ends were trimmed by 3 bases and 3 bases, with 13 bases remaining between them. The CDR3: CASSQQLLATDTQYF. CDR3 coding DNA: TGTGCCAGCAGCCAGCAACTACTGGCGACAGATACGCAGTATTTT.

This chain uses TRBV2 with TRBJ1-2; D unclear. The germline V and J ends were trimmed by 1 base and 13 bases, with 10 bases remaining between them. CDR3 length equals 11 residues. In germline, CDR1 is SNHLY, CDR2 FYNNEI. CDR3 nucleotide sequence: TGTGCCAGCAGTGAAGGATATCCGCGCACCTTC. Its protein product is CASSEGYPRTF.